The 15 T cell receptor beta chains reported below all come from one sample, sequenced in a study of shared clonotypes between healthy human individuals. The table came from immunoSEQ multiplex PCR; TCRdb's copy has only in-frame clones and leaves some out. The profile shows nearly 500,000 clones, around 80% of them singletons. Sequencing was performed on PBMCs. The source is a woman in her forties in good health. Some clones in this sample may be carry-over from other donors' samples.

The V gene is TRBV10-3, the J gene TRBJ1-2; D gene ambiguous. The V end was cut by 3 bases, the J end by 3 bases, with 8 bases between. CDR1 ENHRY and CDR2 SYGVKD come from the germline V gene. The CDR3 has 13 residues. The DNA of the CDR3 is TGTGCCATCAGTGAAGTCTCGGACTATGGCTACACCTTC. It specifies CAISEVSDYGYTF.

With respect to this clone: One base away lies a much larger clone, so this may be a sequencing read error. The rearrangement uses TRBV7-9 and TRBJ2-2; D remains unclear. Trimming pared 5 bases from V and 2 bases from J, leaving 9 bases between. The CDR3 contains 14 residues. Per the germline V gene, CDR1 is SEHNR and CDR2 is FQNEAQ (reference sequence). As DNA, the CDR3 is TGTGCCAGCAGCCTTGAACTAAACACCGGGGAGCTGTTTTTT. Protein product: CASSLELNTGELFF. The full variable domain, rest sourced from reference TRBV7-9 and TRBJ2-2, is DTGVSQNPRHKITKRGQNVTFRCDPISEHNRLYWYRQTLGQGPEFLTYFQNEAQLEKSRLLSDRFSAERPKGSFSTLEIQRTEQGDSAMYLCASSLELNTGELFFGEGSRLTVL.

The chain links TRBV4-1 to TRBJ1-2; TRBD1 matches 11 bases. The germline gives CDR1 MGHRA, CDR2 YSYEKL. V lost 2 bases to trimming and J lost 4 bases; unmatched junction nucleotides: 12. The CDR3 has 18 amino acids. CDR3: CASSQPDRGQLGTYGYTF. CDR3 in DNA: TGCGCCAGCAGCCAACCGGACAGGGGGCAGCTCGGAACCTATGGCTACACCTTC.

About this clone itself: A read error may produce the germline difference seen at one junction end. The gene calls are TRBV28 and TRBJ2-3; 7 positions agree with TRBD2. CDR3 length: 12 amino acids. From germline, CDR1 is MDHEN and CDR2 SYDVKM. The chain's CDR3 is CAGSLPGGTQYF. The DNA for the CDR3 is TGTGCCGGCAGCTTACCGGGGGGTACGCAGTATTTT.

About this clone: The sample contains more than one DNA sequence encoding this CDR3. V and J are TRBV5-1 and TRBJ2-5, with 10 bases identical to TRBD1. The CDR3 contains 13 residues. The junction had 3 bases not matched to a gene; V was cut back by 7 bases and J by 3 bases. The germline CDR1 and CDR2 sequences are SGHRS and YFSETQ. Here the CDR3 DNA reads TGCGCCAGCTCGACAGGGGGCGAAGAGACCCAGTACTTC. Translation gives CASSTGGEETQYF.

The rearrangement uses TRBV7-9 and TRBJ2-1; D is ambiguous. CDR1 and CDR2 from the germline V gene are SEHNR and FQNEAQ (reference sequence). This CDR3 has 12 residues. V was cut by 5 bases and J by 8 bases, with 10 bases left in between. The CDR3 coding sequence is TGTGCCAGCAGCCCCTCGTATTATGAGCAGTTCTTC. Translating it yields CASSPSYYEQFF. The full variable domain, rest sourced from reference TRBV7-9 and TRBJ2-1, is DTGVSQNPRHKITKRGQNVTFRCDPISEHNRLYWYRQTLGQGPEFLTYFQNEAQLEKSRLLSDRFSAERPKGSFSTLEIQRTEQGDSAMYLCASSPSYYEQFFGPGTRLTVL.

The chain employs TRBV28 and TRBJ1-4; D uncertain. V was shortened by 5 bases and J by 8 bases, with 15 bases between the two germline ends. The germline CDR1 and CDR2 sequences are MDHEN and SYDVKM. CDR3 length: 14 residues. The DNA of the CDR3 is TGTGCCAGCAGTCCCCAAATGACGGGGGAAAAACTGTTTTTT. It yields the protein CASSPQMTGEKLFF.

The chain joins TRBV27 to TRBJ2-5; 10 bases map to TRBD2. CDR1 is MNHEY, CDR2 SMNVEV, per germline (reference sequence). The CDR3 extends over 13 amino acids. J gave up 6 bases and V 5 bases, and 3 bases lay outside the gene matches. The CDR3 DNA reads TGTGCCAGCAGTGAGCGGGAGGGGAAGACCCAGTACTTC. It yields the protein CASSEREGKTQYF.

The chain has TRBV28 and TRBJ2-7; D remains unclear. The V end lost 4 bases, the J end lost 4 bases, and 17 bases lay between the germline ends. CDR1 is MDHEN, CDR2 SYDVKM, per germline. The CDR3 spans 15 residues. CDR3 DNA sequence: TGTGCCAGCAGTTCACGGGCTCCGCCCCGGTACGAGCAGTACTTC. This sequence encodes CASSSRAPPRYEQYF.

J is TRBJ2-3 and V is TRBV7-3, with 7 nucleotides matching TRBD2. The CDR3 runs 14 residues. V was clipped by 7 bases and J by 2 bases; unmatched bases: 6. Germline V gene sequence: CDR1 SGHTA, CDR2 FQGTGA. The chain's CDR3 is CASKGSGVTDTQYF. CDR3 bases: TGTGCCAGCAAAGGGAGCGGGGTCACAGATACGCAGTATTTT.

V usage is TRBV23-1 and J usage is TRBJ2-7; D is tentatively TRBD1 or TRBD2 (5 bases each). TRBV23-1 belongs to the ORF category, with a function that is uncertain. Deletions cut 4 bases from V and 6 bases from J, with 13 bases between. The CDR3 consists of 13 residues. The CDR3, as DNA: TGCGCCAGCAGTCCCTGGGGACCAGGCGAGCAGTACTTC. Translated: CASSPWGPGEQYF.

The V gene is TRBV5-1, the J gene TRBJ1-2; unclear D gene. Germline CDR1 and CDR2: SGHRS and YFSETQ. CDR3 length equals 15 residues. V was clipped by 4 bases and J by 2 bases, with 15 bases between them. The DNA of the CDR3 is TGCGCCAGCAGCCCAGACACCGAAAGAAACTATGGCTACACCTTC. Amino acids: CASSPDTERNYGYTF. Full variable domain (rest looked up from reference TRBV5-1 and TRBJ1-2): KAGVTQTPRYLIKTRGQQVTLSCSPISGHRSVSWYQQTPGQGLQFLFEYFSETQRNKGNFPGRFSGRQFSNSRSEMNVSTLELGDSALYLCASSPDTERNYGYTFGSGTRLTVV.

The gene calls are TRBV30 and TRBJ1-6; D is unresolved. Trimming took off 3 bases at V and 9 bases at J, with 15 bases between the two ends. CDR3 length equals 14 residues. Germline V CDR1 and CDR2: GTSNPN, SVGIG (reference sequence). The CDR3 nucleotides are TGTGCCTGGAGAGGAGACACGGTTCGTTCACCCCTCCACTTT. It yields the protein CAWRGDTVRSPLHF.

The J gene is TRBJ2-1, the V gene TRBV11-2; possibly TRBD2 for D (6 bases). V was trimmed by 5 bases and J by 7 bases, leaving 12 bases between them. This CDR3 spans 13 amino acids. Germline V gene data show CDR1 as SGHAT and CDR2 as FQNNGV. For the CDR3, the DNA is TGTGCCAGCAGCGGGGGACTGTATAATGAGCAGTTCTTC. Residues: CASSGGLYNEQFF.

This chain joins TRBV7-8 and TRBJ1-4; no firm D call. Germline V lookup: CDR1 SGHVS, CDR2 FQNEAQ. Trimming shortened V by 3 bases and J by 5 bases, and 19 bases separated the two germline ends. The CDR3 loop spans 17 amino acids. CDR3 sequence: CASSFIRVAVGNEKLFF. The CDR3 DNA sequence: TGTGCCAGCAGCTTTATTCGGGTTGCGGTAGGGAATGAAAAACTGTTTTTT.